Below are 30 T cell receptor beta chains sequenced from a single sample in a study of blood T cell repertoires in COVID-19. Sequencing was performed with immunoSEQ multiplex PCR; in TCRdb, only in-frame clones are kept and a portion is missing. The sample lists 100,000 or so clones, 75% to 85% occurring once. Sequencing input: peripheral blood. The receptors derive from a woman in her sixties or seventies with acute or convalescent COVID-19.

The chain combines TRBV19 with TRBJ2-6; possibly TRBD2 for D (6 bases). Germline CDR1 reads LNHDA; CDR2 reads SQIVND (reference sequence). This CDR3 region has 15 residues. V gave up 8 bases and J gave up 4 bases, with 15 bases separating them. The CDR3 DNA is TGTGCCAGTCGGGAGAGGCTCGACGGGGCCAACGTCCTGACTTTC. Amino acids: CASRERLDGANVLTF.

The chain couples TRBV5-4 to TRBJ2-3; TRBD2 matches at 9 bases. The CDR3 has 15 residues. V shed 7 bases and J 1 base; nucleotides not matched to a gene: 7. CDR1 and CDR2 (germline): SGHNT, YYREEE (reference sequence). The CDR3 nucleotides are TGTGCCAGCTGGACTCGGACTAGCGGCACAGATACGCAGTATTTT. Protein product: CASWTRTSGTDTQYF. Combining the CDR3 with reference TRBV5-4 and TRBJ2-3 gives the whole variable domain ETGVTQSPTHLIKTRGQQVTLRCSSQSGHNTVSWYQQALGQGPQFIFQYYREEENGRGNFPPRFSGLQFPNYSSELNVNALELDDSALYLCASWTRTSGTDTQYFGPGTRLTVL.

This chain links TRBV7-3 with TRBJ2-7; tentatively, D is TRBD2 (5 bases). CDR3 length: 13 residues. CDR1 is SGHTA and CDR2 is FQGTGA in the germline V gene. The V end lost 2 bases, the J end lost 6 bases, and 11 bases lay between the germline ends. The CDR3 region has the DNA TGTGCCAGCAGCTTAGGTCTTGGGAGCGAGCAGTACTTC. The encoded protein is CASSLGLGSEQYF.

The chain employs TRBV6-2 or TRBV6-3 and TRBJ2-7, with D uncertain. The CDR3 has 13 amino acids. Germline V CDR1 and CDR2: MNHEY, SVGEGT. Trimming cost V 6 bases and J 3 bases, with 12 bases left between them. Written as DNA, the CDR3 is TGTGCCAGCAGCCGATACGGTGGCTACGAGCAGTACTTC. Protein: CASSRYGGYEQYF.

The CDR3 reads CASSELGGGLSYEQYF. CDR3 DNA: TGTGCCAGCAGTGAATTGGGCGGGGGCCTTTCCTACGAGCAGTACTTC. The chain carries TRBV6-1 and TRBJ2-7; possibly TRBD2 for D (7 bases). Germline values: CDR1 MNHNS, CDR2 SASEGT. The CDR3 runs 16 residues. The V end lost 2 bases, the J end lost 1 base, and 15 bases lay between the germline ends.

The CDR3 protein is CASSLGWQGGTEAFF. DNA of the CDR3: TGTGCCAGCAGCTTAGGGTGGCAGGGGGGCACTGAAGCTTTCTTT. V is TRBV7-9 and J is TRBJ1-1, with 7 nucleotides matching TRBD1. The junction had 6 bases not matched to a gene; V was cut back by 1 base and J by 4 bases. The V gene's germline CDR1 is SEHNR and CDR2 FQNEAQ (reference sequence). The CDR3 totals 15 residues.

J is TRBJ2-5 and V is TRBV19, with 9 bases matching TRBD2. J was trimmed by 3 bases and V by 4 bases; bases with no gene match: 6. The CDR3 runs 15 residues. Looked up from germline, CDR1 is LNHDA and CDR2 is SQIVND (reference sequence). CDR3: CASSTVQREEETQYF. CDR3 nucleotide sequence: TGTGCCAGTAGTACGGTACAGCGGGAGGAAGAGACCCAGTACTTC.

The chain employs TRBV2 and TRBJ1-2, with 8 bases identical to TRBD1. V lost 8 bases and J lost 4; bases outside the gene matches: 15. In germline, CDR1 is SNHLY, CDR2 FYNNEI. CDR3 length: 16 residues. CDR3 protein: CASLVGQATLGYGYTF. In DNA, the CDR3 is TGTGCCAGCCTGGTGGGACAGGCTACCCTCGGCTATGGCTACACCTTC.

The chain combines TRBV28 with TRBJ1-2; D perhaps matches TRBD1 (6 bases). The CDR3 length is 15 residues. V was trimmed by 7 bases and J by 2 bases, leaving 17 bases between them. Germline values: CDR1 MDHEN, CDR2 SYDVKM. CDR3 loop: CASTYSGGANYGYTF. For the CDR3, the DNA is TGTGCCAGCACCTATTCCGGGGGGGCAAACTATGGCTACACCTTC.

This clone appeared a single time. The chain uses TRBV10-3 and TRBJ1-3, with TRBD1 as a possible D gene (5 bases). The CDR3 is made up of 15 amino acids. Trimming took off 2 bases at V and 0 bases at J, with 8 bases between the two ends. Germline V CDR1 and CDR2: ENHRY, SYGVKD. CDR3 sequence reads: CAISEGALSGNTIYF. Written as DNA, the CDR3 is TGTGCCATCAGTGAGGGGGCCCTCTCTGGAAACACCATATATTTT.

The chain is built from TRBV5-4 and TRBJ2-1, with a possible D match to TRBD1 (6 bases). The length of the CDR3 is 16 residues. The germline V gene has CDR1 SGHNT and CDR2 YYREEE (reference sequence). Trimming took 0 bases from V and 4 from J, leaving 14 bases between them. Written as DNA, the CDR3 is TGTGCCAGCAGCTTGGATGGACAGCTGTTGTACAATGAGCAGTTCTTC. This translates into CASSLDGQLLYNEQFF. The variable domain in full, with the rest retrieved from reference TRBV5-4 and TRBJ2-1, is ETGVTQSPTHLIKTRGQQVTLRCSSQSGHNTVSWYQQALGQGPQFIFQYYREEENGRGNFPPRFSGLQFPNYSSELNVNALELDDSALYLCASSLDGQLLYNEQFFGPGTRLTVL.

The V call is TRBV29-1, the J call TRBJ1-1; D is undetermined. From germline, CDR1 is SQVTM and CDR2 ANQGSEA. The V gene lost 5 bases and the J gene lost 4 bases, with 14 bases spanning the gap. This CDR3 is 13 amino acids long. The CDR3 sequence: CSVSGGPVTEAFF. CDR3 DNA: TGCAGCGTTTCGGGAGGCCCGGTCACTGAAGCTTTCTTT.

Worth noting for this clone: The junction departs from the called germline gene at one end, perhaps through a read error. The chain carries TRBV27 and TRBJ2-5, with 9 bases aligning to TRBD2. CDR1 and CDR2 from the germline V gene are MNHEY and SMNVEV (reference sequence). The CDR3 is made up of 16 amino acids. CDR3 nucleotide sequence: TGTGCCAGCAGTTTCGTGGCGGGGGGGGGCCAAGGGACCCAGTACTTC. This encodes CASSFVAGGGQGTQYF.

V is TRBV30 and J is TRBJ1-2, with D perhaps TRBD1 (5 bases). Trimming shortened V by 3 bases and J by 8 bases, and 16 bases separated the two germline ends. Germline values: CDR1 GTSNPN, CDR2 SVGIG (reference sequence). CDR3 length equals 13 residues. CDR3 nucleotides: TGTGCCTGGAGGGCGACGGGGGGAGGAGGCTACACCTTC. As protein: CAWRATGGGGYTF.

This chain's CDR3 is CASSYEWGGEETQYF. CDR3 DNA sequence: TGTGCCAGCAGTTACGAGTGGGGCGGGGAAGAGACCCAGTACTTC. The J gene is TRBJ2-5, the V gene TRBV6-2 or TRBV6-3; tentatively, D is TRBD2 (6 bases). Germline CDR1 and CDR2: MNHEY and SVGEGT. The V and J ends lost 2 bases and 3 bases respectively, with 13 bases between them. The CDR3 runs to 15 residues.

This chain joins TRBV6-8 and TRBJ1-1; TRBD1 matches at 7 bases. V was pared by 2 bases and J by 2 bases, with 20 bases of the junction left unmatched. The germline V gene encodes CDR1 MNHGY and CDR2 SAAAGT. This CDR3 has 20 amino acids. The CDR3 sequence is CASSYPGQQLGRRLNTEAFF. CDR3 bases: TGTGCCAGCAGTTACCCGGGACAGCAGTTGGGCCGGCGGTTAAACACTGAAGCTTTCTTT.

J is TRBJ2-1 and V is TRBV7-6, with 7 positions matching TRBD1. The V gene end was trimmed by 4 bases and the J gene end by 8 bases; junction bases not matched to a gene: 14. Germline values: CDR1 SGHVS, CDR2 FNYEAQ. The length of the CDR3 is 16 residues. For the CDR3, the DNA is TGTGCCAGCAGCTCAAGCGTTCTCTTAGGGGGCGATGAGCAGTTCTTC. This sequence encodes CASSSSVLLGGDEQFF.

This clone showed up many times. This chain joins TRBV9 and TRBJ2-7, with 8 positions matching TRBD2. Losses at the gene ends were 3 bases for V and 7 bases for J; bases not matched to a gene: 12. In germline, CDR1 is SGDLS, CDR2 YYNGEE. CDR3 length: 15 residues. The chain's CDR3 is CASSEFSGLEGEQYF. DNA for the CDR3: TGTGCCAGCAGCGAGTTCTCGGGACTAGAAGGGGAGCAGTACTTC.

The chain couples TRBV10-3 to TRBJ2-3; TRBD1 might be the D (6 bases). The CDR3 has 15 residues. Trimming removed 6 bases at V and 0 bases at J, with 13 bases between. Germline CDR1 is ENHRY and CDR2 is SYGVKD. The CDR3 region is CAIRGSGQSTDTQYF. The DNA of the CDR3 is TGTGCCATCAGAGGCTCGGGACAAAGCACAGATACGCAGTATTTT.

V is TRBV6-5 and J is TRBJ2-6; D remains ambiguous. The V and J ends lost 7 bases and 2 bases respectively, with 6 bases between them. There are 13 residues in the CDR3. Germline V gives CDR1 MNHEY, CDR2 SVGAGI. CDR3 residues: CASTKTGANVLTF. CDR3 nucleotides: TGTGCCAGCACAAAAACTGGGGCCAACGTCCTGACTTTC.

The rearrangement links TRBV6-1 to TRBJ2-5; TRBD2 aligns across 7 bases. Per germline, CDR1 MNHNS and CDR2 SASEGT. V shed 2 bases and J 9 bases; nucleotides not matched to a gene: 9. The CDR3 has 14 residues. CDR3 sequence: CASSESGGAGAQYF. CDR3 sequence (DNA): TGTGCCAGCAGTGAATCGGGGGGTGCTGGGGCCCAGTACTTC.

The CDR3 sequence is CASSPDRGQNEQFF. As DNA, the CDR3 is TGTGCCAGCAGCCCTGACAGGGGGCAGAATGAGCAGTTCTTC. The V gene is TRBV3-1 (or the pseudogene TRBV3-2), the J gene TRBJ2-1; 10 bases agree with TRBD1. In germline, CDR1 is LGHDT, CDR2 YNNKEL (reference sequence). Losses at the gene ends were 4 bases for V and 7 bases for J; bases not matched to a gene: 4. The CDR3 runs 14 residues.

The chain is built from TRBV13 and TRBJ2-1; 8 nucleotides match TRBD1. This CDR3 has 15 amino acids. In germline, CDR1 is PRHDT, CDR2 FYEKMQ (reference sequence). With 1 base clipped from V and 10 bases from J, the junction kept 9 bases outside the gene matches. DNA of the CDR3: TGTGCCAGCAGCTTAGAGGGGGCGGACAGGGCGGAGCAGTTCTTC. It specifies CASSLEGADRAEQFF.

The chain combines TRBV3-1 (or the pseudogene TRBV3-2) with TRBJ1-1, with 9 bases aligning to TRBD1. Trimming removed 5 bases from V and 4 bases from J; junction bases left unmatched: 2. The CDR3 sequence is 13 residues long. CDR1 LGHDT and CDR2 YNNKEL come from the germline V gene (reference sequence). Written as DNA, the CDR3 is TGTGCCAGCAGCACGACAGGGGGCACTGAAGCTTTCTTT. It codes for CASSTTGGTEAFF.

Only one count was recorded for this clone. The genes are TRBV5-8 and TRBJ2-3; tentative D call: TRBD2 (7 bases). The germline V gene has CDR1 SGHTS and CDR2 YDEGEE. The CDR3 spans 19 residues. Trimming cost V 4 bases and J 3 bases, with 27 bases left between them. The CDR3 DNA follows: TGTGCCAGCAGCAGGGGGGGCGGAGCGGGGCCGAGTTGGACAGATACGCAGTATTTT. It encodes CASSRGGGAGPSWTDTQYF.

The gene calls are TRBV19 and TRBJ2-3; the D gene is possibly TRBD2 (7 bases). This CDR3 is 15 amino acids long. The V gene lost 3 bases and the J gene lost 3 bases, with 13 bases spanning the gap. Germline lookup yields CDR1 LNHDA and CDR2 SQIVND (reference sequence). CDR3: CASSIGGGRTDTQYF. The CDR3 DNA sequence: TGTGCCAGTAGTATTGGCGGGGGCCGAACAGATACGCAGTATTTT.

The chain combines TRBV28 with TRBJ2-2; D uncertain. This CDR3 is built from 15 residues. Trimming shortened V by 2 bases and J by 3 bases, and 10 bases separated the two germline ends. Germline V CDR1 and CDR2: MDHEN, SYDVKM. CDR3 DNA sequence: TGTGCCAGCAGTTTACCAGGTTTTGACACCGGGGAGCTGTTTTTT. It translates to CASSLPGFDTGELFF.

The V and J genes are TRBV5-1 and TRBJ2-7; D may be TRBD1 (6 bases). CDR3 length: 13 residues. The germline CDR1 and CDR2 sequences are SGHRS and YFSETQ. V shed 4 bases and J shed 3 bases, with 11 bases lying between them. The CDR3: CASSPTGNYEQYF. CDR3 sequence (DNA): TGCGCCAGCAGCCCTACAGGGAACTACGAGCAGTACTTC. The variable domain in full, completed from reference TRBV5-1 and TRBJ2-7, reads KAGVTQTPRYLIKTRGQQVTLSCSPISGHRSVSWYQQTPGQGLQFLFEYFSETQRNKGNFPGRFSGRQFSNSRSEMNVSTLELGDSALYLCASSPTGNYEQYFGPGTRLTVT.

J is TRBJ2-5 and V is TRBV4-1; weak D call: TRBD1 (5 bases). V lost 3 bases and J 7 bases, leaving 9 bases between the germline ends. The length of the CDR3 is 12 residues. Germline V gene sequence: CDR1 MGHRA, CDR2 YSYEKL. As DNA, the CDR3 is TGCGCCAGCAGCCAGGTTACAGGGACCCAGTACTTC. It is translated as CASSQVTGTQYF.

The V and J genes are TRBV30 and TRBJ2-5, with 11 bases that match TRBD2. This CDR3 spans 15 amino acids. CDR1 and CDR2 (germline): GTSNPN, SVGIG (reference sequence). V shed 3 bases, J shed 8 bases, and the junction held 11 bases outside the gene matches. DNA for the CDR3: TGTGCCTGGAGCGCACACGGACTAGCGGGTGAAACCCAGTACTTC. The encoded protein is CAWSAHGLAGETQYF.